This TCR beta chain derives from a study of blood T cell repertoires in COVID-19 (dated by TCRdb to 2019 to 2021). Regarding the study in general: Collaborator samples came from the United States, Italy and Spain and covered acute and convalescent phases of COVID-19. Subjects who had been exposed to COVID-19, were actively infected with it, or had recovered from it provided the deeply sampled blood TCRbeta repertoires that made up the dataset. The material from the prospective study consisted of cDNA or gDNA derived from T cells, B-cell-depleted T cells, or PBMCs. A de-identified subject ID, COVID-19 status, age in years and sex were almost always included in the sample metadata. Samples were obtained from the ongoing ImmuneRACE study (first 160 participants) and from 1,254 subjects provided by 6 global collaborators. HLA class I and class II types, where available, came from metadata supplied by the sample provider rather than from assay-based typing. The repertoires were made available in a free public database intended to serve as a resource for research on the immune response to SARS-CoV-2.

TCRbeta CDR3 regions were amplified from genomic DNA using the immunoSEQ Assay, a bias-controlled multiplex PCR. As for the original processing: The number of nucleated cells in each sample was estimated from the amplification of reference gene primers within the assay. To quantify the absolute abundance of each unique TCRbeta CDR3 rearrangement, sequence reads were collapsed and filtered. For each sample, productive Simpson clonality was calculated by taking the square root of Simpson's diversity index across productive rearrangements. TCRdb holds this immuneACCESS table with in-frame rearrangements only. Some clones are missing; in checked studies, unresolved V genes explain under half, and the rest has no known cause. The V and J calls and clone size come from that table; D and trimming were worked out from the DNA. This sample has around 20,000 clones in its table, and just under 90% of those were observed once. The ten largest clones represent more than 9.5% of the sample.

To note about this clone: This receptor's antigen is unknown. The input lacks base qualities; no much larger clone sits a single base away.

Each collaborating institution followed its own protocols to collect whole blood in K2EDTA tubes. For TCRbeta analysis, collaborators shipped samples as frozen whole blood, isolated PBMCs, or DNA extracted from either of those sample types. The CDR3 numbers 15 residues from cysteine through phenylalanine. Only CDR3 DNA is held: 45 bases, read in frame from base 1. V is clipped by 5 bases and J by 1 base, and the sequence between their germline boundaries is 15 bases long. CDR1 and CDR2, looked up from the germline V gene (reference sequence), are LGHDT and YNNKEL. What the authors observed across the whole study: Clinical and demographic metadata were provided uncurated, with the amount varying by source and participant.

The sequence derives from a human donor in a cohort sampled during active COVID-19. This receptor chain uses TRBV3-1 (or the pseudogene TRBV3-2) and TRBJ2-7, and possibly TRBD2, on 6 matching bases. The sequencing input was peripheral blood. CDR3 region: CASSMRGGDSYEQYF. The nucleotide sequence reads TGTGCCAGCAGCATGAGGGGCGGGGATTCCTACGAGCAGTACTTC.